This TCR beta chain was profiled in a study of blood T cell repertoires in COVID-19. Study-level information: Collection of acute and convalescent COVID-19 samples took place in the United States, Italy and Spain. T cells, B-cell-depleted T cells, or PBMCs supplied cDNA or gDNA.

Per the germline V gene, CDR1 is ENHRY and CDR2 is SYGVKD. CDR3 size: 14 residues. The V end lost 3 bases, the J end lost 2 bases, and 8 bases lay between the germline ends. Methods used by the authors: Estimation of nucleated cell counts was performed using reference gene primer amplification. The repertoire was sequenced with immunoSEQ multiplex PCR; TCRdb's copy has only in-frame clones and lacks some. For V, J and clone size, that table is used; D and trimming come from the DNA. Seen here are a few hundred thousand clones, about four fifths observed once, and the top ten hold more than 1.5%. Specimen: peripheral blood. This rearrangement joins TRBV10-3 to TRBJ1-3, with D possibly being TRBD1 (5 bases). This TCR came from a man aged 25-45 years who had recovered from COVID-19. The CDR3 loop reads CAISDSGTGNTIYF. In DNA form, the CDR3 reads TGTGCCATCAGTGACTCAGGGACTGGAAACACCATATATTTT.